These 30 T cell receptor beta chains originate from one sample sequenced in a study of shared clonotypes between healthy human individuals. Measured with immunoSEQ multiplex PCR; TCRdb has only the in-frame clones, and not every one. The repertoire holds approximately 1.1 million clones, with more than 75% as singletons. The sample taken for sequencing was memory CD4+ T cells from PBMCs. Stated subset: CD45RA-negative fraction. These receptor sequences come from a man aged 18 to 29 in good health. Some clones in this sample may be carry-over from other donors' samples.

In nucleotides, the CDR3 is TGTGCCAGCAGGGGCGGACTAACTAATGAAAAACTGTTTTTT. Translation: CASRGGLTNEKLFF. The rearrangement uses TRBV6-1 and TRBJ1-4; D gene ambiguous. This CDR3 contains 14 residues. The V gene lost 6 bases and the J gene lost 1 base, with 9 bases spanning the gap. Germline loops: CDR1 MNHNS, CDR2 SASEGT.

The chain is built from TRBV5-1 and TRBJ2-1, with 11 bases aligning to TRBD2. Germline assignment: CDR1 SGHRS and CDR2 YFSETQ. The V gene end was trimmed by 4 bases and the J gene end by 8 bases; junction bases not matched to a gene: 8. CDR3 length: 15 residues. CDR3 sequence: CASSIGTSGVDEQFF. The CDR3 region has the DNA TGCGCCAGCAGCATAGGGACTAGCGGCGTCGATGAGCAGTTCTTC.

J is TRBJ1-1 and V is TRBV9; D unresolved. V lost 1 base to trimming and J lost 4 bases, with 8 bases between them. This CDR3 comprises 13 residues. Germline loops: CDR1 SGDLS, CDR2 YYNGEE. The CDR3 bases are TGTGCCAGCAGCGTAAATAGGGCCACTGAAGCTTTCTTT. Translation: CASSVNRATEAFF.

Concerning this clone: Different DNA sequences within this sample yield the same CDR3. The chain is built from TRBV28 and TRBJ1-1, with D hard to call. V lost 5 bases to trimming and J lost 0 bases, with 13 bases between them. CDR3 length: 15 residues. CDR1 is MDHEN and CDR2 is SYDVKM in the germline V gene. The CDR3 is CASSPPGPLNTEAFF. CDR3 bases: TGTGCCAGCAGTCCCCCCGGACCCTTGAACACTGAAGCTTTCTTT.

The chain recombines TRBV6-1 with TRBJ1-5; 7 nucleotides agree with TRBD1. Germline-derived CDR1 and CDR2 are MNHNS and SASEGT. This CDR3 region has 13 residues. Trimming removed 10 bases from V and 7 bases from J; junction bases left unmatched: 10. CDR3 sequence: CAIRGGNKQPQHF. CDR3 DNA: TGTGCCATCAGGGGGGGGAACAAACAGCCCCAGCATTTT.

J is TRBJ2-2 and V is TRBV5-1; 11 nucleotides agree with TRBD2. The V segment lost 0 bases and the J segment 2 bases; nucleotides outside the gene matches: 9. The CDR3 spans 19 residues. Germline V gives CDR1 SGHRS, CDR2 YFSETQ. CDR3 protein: CASSLGLAGPGGNTGELFF. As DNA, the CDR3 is TGCGCCAGCAGCTTGGGACTAGCGGGACCGGGGGGCAACACCGGGGAGCTGTTTTTT.

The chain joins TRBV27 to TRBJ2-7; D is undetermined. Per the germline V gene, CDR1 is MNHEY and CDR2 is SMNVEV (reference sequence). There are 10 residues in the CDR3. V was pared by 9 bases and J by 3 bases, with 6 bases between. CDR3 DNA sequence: TGTGCCAGTTGGGGCTACGAGCAGTACTTC. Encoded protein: CASWGYEQYF.

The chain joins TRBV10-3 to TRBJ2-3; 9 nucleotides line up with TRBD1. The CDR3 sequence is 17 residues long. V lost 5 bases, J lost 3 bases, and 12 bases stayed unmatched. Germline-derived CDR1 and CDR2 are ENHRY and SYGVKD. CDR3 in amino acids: CAISNLIGQGFTDTQYF. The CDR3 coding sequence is TGTGCCATCAGTAATCTAATCGGACAGGGGTTTACAGATACGCAGTATTTT.

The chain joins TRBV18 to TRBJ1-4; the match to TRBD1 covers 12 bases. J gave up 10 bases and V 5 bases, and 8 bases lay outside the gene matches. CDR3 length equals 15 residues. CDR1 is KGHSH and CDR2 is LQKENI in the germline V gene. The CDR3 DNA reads TGTGCCAGCTCATCGGGACAGGGGGCCAGCGGAAAACTGTTTTTT. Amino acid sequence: CASSSGQGASGKLFF.

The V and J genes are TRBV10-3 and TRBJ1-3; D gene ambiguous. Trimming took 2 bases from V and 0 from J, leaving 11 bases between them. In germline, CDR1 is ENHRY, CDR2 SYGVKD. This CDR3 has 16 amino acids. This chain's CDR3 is CAISERRPRSGNTIYF. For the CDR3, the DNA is TGTGCCATCAGTGAGAGGCGGCCACGCTCTGGAAACACCATATATTTT.

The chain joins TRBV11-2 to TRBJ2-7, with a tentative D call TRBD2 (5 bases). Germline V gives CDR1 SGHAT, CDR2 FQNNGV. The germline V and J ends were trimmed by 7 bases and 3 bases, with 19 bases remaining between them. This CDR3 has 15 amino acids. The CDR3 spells CASTLLPDYFYEQYF. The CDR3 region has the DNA TGTGCCAGCACCCTACTGCCTGACTACTTCTACGAGCAGTACTTC.

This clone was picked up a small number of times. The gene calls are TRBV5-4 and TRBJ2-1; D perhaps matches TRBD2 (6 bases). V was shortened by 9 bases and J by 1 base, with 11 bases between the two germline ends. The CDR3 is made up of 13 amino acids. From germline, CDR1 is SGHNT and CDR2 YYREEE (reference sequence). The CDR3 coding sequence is TGTGCCACAGGCGGGAAGTCCTACAATGAGCAGTTCTTC. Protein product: CATGGKSYNEQFF.

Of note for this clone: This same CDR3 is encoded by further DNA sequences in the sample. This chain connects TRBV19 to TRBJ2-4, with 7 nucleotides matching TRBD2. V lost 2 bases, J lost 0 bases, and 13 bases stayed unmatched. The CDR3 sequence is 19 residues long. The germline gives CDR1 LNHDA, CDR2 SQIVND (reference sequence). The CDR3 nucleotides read TGTGCCAGTAGTATAAAAGGTCGGCTAGCGGACCTAGCCAAAAACATTCAGTACTTC. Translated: CASSIKGRLADLAKNIQYF.

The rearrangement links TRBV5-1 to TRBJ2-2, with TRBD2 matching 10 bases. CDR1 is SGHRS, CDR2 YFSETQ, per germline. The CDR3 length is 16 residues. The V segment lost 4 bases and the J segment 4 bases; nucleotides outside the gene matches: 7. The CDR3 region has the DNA TGCGCCAGCAGCCCGGTGGGACTAGCGAGCACCGGGGAGCTGTTTTTT. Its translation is CASSPVGLASTGELFF.

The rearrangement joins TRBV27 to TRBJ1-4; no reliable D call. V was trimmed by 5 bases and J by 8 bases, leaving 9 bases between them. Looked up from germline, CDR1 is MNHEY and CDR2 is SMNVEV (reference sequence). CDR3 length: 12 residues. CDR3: CASSRVGEKLFF. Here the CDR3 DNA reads TGTGCCAGCAGTCGGGTAGGGGAAAAACTGTTTTTT.

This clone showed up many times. The DNA of the CDR3 is TGTGCCAGCAGTTCACCCGAAGCGGGAGAATCCTACGAGCAGTACTTC. Translation gives CASSSPEAGESYEQYF. The V call is TRBV28, the J call TRBJ2-7, with 8 positions matching TRBD2. The CDR3 is 16 amino acids. The ends lost 4 bases at V and 1 base at J; junction bases unmatched: 9. Germline loops: CDR1 MDHEN, CDR2 SYDVKM. Using reference TRBV28 and TRBJ2-7 for the parts outside the CDR3, the full variable domain is DVKVTQSSRYLVKRTGEKVFLECVQDMDHENMFWYRQDPGLGLRLIYFSYDVKMKEKGDIPEGYSVSREKKERFSLILESASTNQTSMYLCASSSPEAGESYEQYFGPGTRLTVT.

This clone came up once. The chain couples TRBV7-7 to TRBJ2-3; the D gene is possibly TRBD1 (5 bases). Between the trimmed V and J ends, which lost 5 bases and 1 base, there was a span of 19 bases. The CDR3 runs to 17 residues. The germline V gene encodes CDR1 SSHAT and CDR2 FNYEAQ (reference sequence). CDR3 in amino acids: CASSPGADAWGTDTQYF. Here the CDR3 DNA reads TGTGCCAGCAGCCCTGGGGCGGACGCGTGGGGCACAGATACGCAGTATTTT. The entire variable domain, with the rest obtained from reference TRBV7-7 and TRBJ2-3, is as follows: GAGVSQSPRYKVTKRGQDVTLRCDPISSHATLYWYQQALGQGPEFLTYFNYEAQPDKSGLPSDRFSAERPEGSISTLTIQRTEQRDSAMYRCASSPGADAWGTDTQYFGPGTRLTVL.

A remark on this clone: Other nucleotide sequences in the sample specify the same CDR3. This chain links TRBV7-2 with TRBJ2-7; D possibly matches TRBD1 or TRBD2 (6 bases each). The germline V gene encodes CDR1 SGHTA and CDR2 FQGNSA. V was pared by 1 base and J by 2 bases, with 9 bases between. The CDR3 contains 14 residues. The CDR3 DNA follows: TGTGCCAGCAGCTTAGTGGGGGGCGCCTACGAGCAGTACTTC. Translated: CASSLVGGAYEQYF.

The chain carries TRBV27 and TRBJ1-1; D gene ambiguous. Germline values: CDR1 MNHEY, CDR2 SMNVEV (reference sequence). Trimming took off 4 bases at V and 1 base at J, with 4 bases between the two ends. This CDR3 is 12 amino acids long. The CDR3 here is CASSSRNTEAFF. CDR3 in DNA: TGTGCCAGCAGTTCCCGGAACACTGAAGCTTTCTTT.

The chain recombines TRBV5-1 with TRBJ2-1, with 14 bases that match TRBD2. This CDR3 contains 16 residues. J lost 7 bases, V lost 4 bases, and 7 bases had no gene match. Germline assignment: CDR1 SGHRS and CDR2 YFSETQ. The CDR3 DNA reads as TGCGCCAGCAGCCTGACTAGCGGGAGGGTAAAAAATGAGCAGTTCTTC. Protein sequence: CASSLTSGRVKNEQFF.

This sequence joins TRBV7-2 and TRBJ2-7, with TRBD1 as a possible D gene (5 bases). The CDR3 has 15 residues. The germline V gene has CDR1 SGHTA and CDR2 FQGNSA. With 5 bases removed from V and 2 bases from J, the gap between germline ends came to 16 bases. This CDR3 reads CASSQGPPGPYEQYF. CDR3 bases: TGTGCCAGCAGCCAAGGGCCCCCAGGGCCCTACGAGCAGTACTTC.

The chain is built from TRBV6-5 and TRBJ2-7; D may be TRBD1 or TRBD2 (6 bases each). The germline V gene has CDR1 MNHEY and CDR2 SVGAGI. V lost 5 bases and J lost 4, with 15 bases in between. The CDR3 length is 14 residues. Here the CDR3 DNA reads TGTGCCAGCAGTGAACTAGGGGGGAAGTACGAGCAGTACTTC. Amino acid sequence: CASSELGGKYEQYF.

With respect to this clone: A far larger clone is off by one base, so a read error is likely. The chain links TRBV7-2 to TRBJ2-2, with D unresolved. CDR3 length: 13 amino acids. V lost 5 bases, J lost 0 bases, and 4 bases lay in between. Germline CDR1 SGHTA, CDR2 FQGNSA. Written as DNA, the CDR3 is TGTGCCAGCAGCCCCTCGAACACCGGGGAGCTGTTTTTT. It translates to CASSPSNTGELFF.

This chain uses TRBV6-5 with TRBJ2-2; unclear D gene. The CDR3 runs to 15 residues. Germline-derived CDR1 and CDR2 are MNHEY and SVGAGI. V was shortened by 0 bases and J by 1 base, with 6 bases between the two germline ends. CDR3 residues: CASSYSLKNTGELFF. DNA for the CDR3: TGTGCCAGCAGTTACTCCCTCAAGAACACCGGGGAGCTGTTTTTT.

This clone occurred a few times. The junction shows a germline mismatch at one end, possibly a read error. CDR3 nucleotides: TGTGCCAGTATCGGCCAGGGGAACGCCGGGGAGCTGTTTTTT. This sequence encodes CASIGQGNAGELFF. The chain employs TRBV19 and TRBJ2-2; D possibly corresponds to TRBD1 (6 bases). CDR3 length equals 14 residues. Germline CDR1 and CDR2: LNHDA and SQIVND (reference sequence).

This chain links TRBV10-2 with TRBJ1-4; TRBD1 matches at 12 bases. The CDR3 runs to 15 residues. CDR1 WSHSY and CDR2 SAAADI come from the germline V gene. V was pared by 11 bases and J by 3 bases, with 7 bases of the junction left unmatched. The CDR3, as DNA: TGCGCCTGCACGGGACAGGGGGCGGCTAATGAAAAACTGTTTTTT. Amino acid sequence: CACTGQGAANEKLFF.

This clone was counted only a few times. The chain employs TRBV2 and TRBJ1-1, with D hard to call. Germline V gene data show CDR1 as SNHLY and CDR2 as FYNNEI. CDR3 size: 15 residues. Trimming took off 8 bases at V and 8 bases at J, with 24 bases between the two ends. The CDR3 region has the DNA TGTGCCAGCTGCCGGACTTCTAACCGTGGGGAGGAAGCTTTCTTT. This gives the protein CASCRTSNRGEEAFF.

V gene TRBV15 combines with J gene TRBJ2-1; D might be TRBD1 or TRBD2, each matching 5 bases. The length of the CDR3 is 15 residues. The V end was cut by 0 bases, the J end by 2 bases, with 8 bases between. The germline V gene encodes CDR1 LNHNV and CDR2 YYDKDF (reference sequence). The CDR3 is CATSREGDTYNEQFF. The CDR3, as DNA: TGTGCCACCAGCAGAGAGGGGGATACCTACAATGAGCAGTTCTTC.

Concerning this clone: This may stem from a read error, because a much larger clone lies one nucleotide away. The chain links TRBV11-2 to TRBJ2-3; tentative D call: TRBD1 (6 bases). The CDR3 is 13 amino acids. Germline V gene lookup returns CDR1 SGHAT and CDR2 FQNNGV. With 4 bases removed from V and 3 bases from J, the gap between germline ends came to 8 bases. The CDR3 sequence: CASSSRGTDTQYF. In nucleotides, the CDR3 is TGTGCCAGCAGCTCCAGGGGAACAGATACGCAGTATTTT.

CDR3 coding DNA: TGTGCCAGCAGCTTAGCCATCCAAGAGACCCAGTACTTC. Its protein product is CASSLAIQETQYF. V usage is TRBV7-9 and J usage is TRBJ2-5; the D is unclear. Germline CDR1 and CDR2: SEHNR and FQNEAQ (reference sequence). There are 13 residues in the CDR3. Between the trimmed V and J ends, which lost 0 bases and 1 base, there was a span of 3 bases.